The 3 T cell receptor beta chains in this list originate from one sample, sequenced in a study of T-cell memory formation after mild COVID-19. One entry per CDR3 protein results from TCRdb running MiXCR on the 5' RACE reads. The data contain about 62,000 distinct CDR3 sequences, about 10% of them singletons. The sequenced sample was PBMCs or a T cell subset sorted from them (not recorded which). Every receptor here comes from a man aged 18 to 30 who had mild COVID-19 (a few samples of this study predate the infection). Cell type and time point are not known.

The chain couples TRBV2 to TRBJ2-7; D is possibly TRBD1 or TRBD2 (5 bases each). This CDR3 has 12 residues. Germline V gene lookup returns CDR1 SNHLY and CDR2 FYNNEI. With 2 bases removed from V and 7 bases from J, the gap between germline ends came to 9 bases. The CDR3 sequence is CASSERDLEQYV. Written as DNA, the CDR3 is TGTGCCAGCAGTGAAAGGGACCTGGAGCAGTACGTC.

The genes are TRBV28 and TRBJ1-1; D might be TRBD1 (5 bases). Germline loops: CDR1 MDHEN, CDR2 SYDVKM. This CDR3 has 13 residues. V dropped 10 bases and J dropped 5 bases, with 17 bases sitting between them. In DNA form, the CDR3 reads TGTGCCACCCACCCAACAGGAGTAACTGAAGCTTTCTTT. It yields the protein CATHPTGVTEAFF.

In this sample, this clonotype turned up a few times. CDR3 residues: CASSPRGGGATGELFF. Here the CDR3 DNA reads TGTGCCAGCAGCCCCAGGGGGGGGGGAGCCACCGGGGAGCTGTTTTTT. The rearrangement joins TRBV7-3 to TRBJ2-2; D may match TRBD1 or TRBD2 (7 bases each). This CDR3 has 16 amino acids. The germline V gene has CDR1 SGHTA and CDR2 FQGTGA. V was pared by 5 bases and J by 4 bases, with 17 bases between.